One sample yielded the 6 T cell receptor beta chains listed below, sequenced in a study of glioma-infiltrating T cells. TCR alpha and beta CDR3 regions were amplified from RNA using iRepertoire nested multiplex PCR. A single record per CDR3 protein comes from TCRdb applying MiXCR to the multiplex PCR reads. This sample has about 93,000 distinct CDR3 sequences, with roughly 39% found just once. Sequenced input: glioma tissue, nonneoplastic brain tissue, or PBMCs (not recorded which). These receptors were taken from a human donor with low-grade glioma or glioblastoma, undergoing nonglioma brain surgery, or in good health (not recorded which).

This clonotype showed up many times. The chain carries TRBV18 and TRBJ2-1, with TRBD2 matching over 9 bases. The V gene's germline CDR1 is KGHSH and CDR2 LQKENI. The CDR3 has 16 amino acids. Trimming removed 2 bases from V and 0 bases from J; junction bases left unmatched: 2. The DNA for the CDR3 is TGTGCCAGCTCACCAAGCGGGGGGAGCTCCTACAATGAGCAGTTCTTC. It translates to CASSPSGGSSYNEQFF.

This clonotype was observed once. This sequence joins TRBV6-2 or TRBV6-3 and TRBJ1-6; TRBD1 aligns across 7 bases. The germline V gene has CDR1 MNHEY and CDR2 SVGEGT. J lost 14 bases, V lost 6 bases, and 10 bases had no gene match. CDR3 length equals 13 residues. The CDR3 spells CASRSLDRSSLHF. The CDR3 DNA reads as TGTGCCAGCAGGAGTCTGGACAGGTCATCCCTCCACTTT.

This clonotype came up many times. The chain combines TRBV28 with TRBJ2-2; D is undetermined. V was cut by 1 base and J by 2 bases, with 5 bases left in between. The CDR3 contains 14 residues. Germline V lookup: CDR1 MDHEN, CDR2 SYDVKM. This chain's CDR3 is CASSLSGNTGELFF. DNA for the CDR3: TGTGCCAGCAGTTTATCCGGCAACACCGGGGAGCTGTTTTTT.

Worth noting for this clonotype: A read error is possible here, since a much larger clone lies one base away. CDR3 loop: CASSGDTGNYGYTF. CDR3 DNA sequence: TGTGCCAGCTCAGGGGACACGGGAAACTATGGCTACACCTTC. This sequence joins TRBV18 and TRBJ1-2; possible D gene TRBD1, 6 bases. Germline V gene sequence: CDR1 KGHSH, CDR2 LQKENI. Trimming removed 5 bases at V and 2 bases at J, with 12 bases between. The CDR3 has 14 residues.

In its sample, this clonotype was seen many times. This chain connects TRBV6-1 to TRBJ2-7, with 10 nucleotides matching TRBD2. This CDR3 spans 15 amino acids. J was trimmed by 2 bases and V by 6 bases; bases with no gene match: 7. Germline CDR1 MNHNS, CDR2 SASEGT. The DNA for the CDR3 is TGTGCCAGCAGGCGGACTAGCGGCCTACCCTACGAGCAGTACTTC. This codes for CASRRTSGLPYEQYF.

The genes are TRBV6-5 and TRBJ1-2; 8 nucleotides agree with TRBD1. CDR1 is MNHEY, CDR2 SVGAGI, per germline. V shed 6 bases, J shed 7 bases, and the junction held 7 bases outside the gene matches. The CDR3 totals 13 residues. The CDR3 nucleotides are TGTGCCAGCAGGGCAGGACAGGGCTCTGGCTACACCTTC. Encoded protein: CASRAGQGSGYTF.